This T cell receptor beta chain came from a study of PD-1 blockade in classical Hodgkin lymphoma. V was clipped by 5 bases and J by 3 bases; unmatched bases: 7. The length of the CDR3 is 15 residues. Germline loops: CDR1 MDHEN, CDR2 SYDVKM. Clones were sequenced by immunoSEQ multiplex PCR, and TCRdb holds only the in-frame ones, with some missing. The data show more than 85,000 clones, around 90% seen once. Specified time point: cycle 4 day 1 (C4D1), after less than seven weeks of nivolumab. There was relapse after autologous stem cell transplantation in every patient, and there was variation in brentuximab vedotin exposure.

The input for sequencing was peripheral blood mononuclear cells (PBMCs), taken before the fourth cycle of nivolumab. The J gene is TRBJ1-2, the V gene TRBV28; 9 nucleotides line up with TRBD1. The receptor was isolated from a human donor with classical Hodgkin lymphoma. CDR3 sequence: CASSRPGQGHYGYTF. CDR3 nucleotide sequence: TGTGCCAGCAGTAGGCCGGGACAGGGCCACTATGGCTACACCTTC.